This TCR beta chain was recovered during a study of blood T cell repertoires in COVID-19 (TCRdb year 2020). Regarding the study in general: Collaborator samples came from the United States, Italy and Spain and covered acute and convalescent phases of COVID-19. The prospective study material was composed of cDNA or gDNA derived from T cells, B-cell-depleted T cells, or PBMCs. Subjects who had been exposed to COVID-19, were actively infected with it, or had recovered from it provided the deeply sampled blood TCRbeta repertoires that made up the dataset. The repertoires were released in a freely available public database intended as a resource for research on the immune response to SARS-CoV-2. The samples were drawn from two sources: the first 160 participants of the ongoing ImmuneRACE study, and 950 to 1,500 subjects contributed by 6 global collaborators. Sample metadata almost always included a de-identified subject ID, COVID-19 status, age in years and sex. Where available, HLA class I and class II types were obtained from metadata supplied by the sample provider rather than from assay-based typing.

In Seattle, one collaborating source enrolled patients while the infection was active and tracked those patients longitudinally over the course of disease. Each collaborating institution followed its own protocols to collect whole blood in K2EDTA tubes. For TCRbeta analysis, collaborators shipped samples in one of three forms: frozen whole blood, isolated PBMCs, or DNA extracted from either of those sample types. With regard to this clone: Its target antigen remains unknown. No base qualities exist here, and no much larger clone lies one base off it.

The immunoSEQ Assay, a bias-controlled multiplex PCR, was used to amplify TCRbeta CDR3 regions from genomic DNA. In the authors' own workflow: The number of nucleated cells in each sample was estimated by amplification of reference gene primers within the assay. To quantify the absolute abundance of each unique TCRbeta CDR3 rearrangement, sequence reads were collapsed and filtered. Productive Simpson clonality was computed per sample as the square root of Simpson's diversity index over productive rearrangements. Entries here come from immuneACCESS through TCRdb and include only in-frame sequences with V and J called. Some clones fail to appear in such tables; in the studies checked, an unresolved V gene covers under half of the shortfall, and the cause of the remainder is unknown. V, J and clone size are those of that table, while D and trimming were read from the DNA. The sample table lists fewer than 300,000 clones, approximately 88% of them with a count of one. The ten largest make up over 1.3% of the sample.

Overall results and qualifications from the work: How much clinical and demographic metadata was included differed by source and by participant, and the metadata was provided uncurated.

This clonotype was obtained from a human donor with COVID-19, enrolled during active disease. The donor label of this sample is uncertain. The material sequenced was peripheral blood.

At the DNA level, the sequence is TGTGCCAGCAGCTTAGCCAGCTCCTACGAGCAGTACTTC. Its product reads: CASSLASSYEQYF. The receptor chain draws on TRBV7-2 and TRBJ2-7; too little of a D gene remains to name it. In the germline V gene, CDR1 corresponds to SGHTA and CDR2 to FQGNSA. The junction carries 3 bases between V and J, which are trimmed by 0 bases and 0 bases respectively. The CDR3 measures 13 amino acids from cysteine to phenylalanine. Of the read, only the CDR3 DNA is kept; its 39 bases are in frame from base 1.